This TCR beta chain was identified in a study of T cell responses to AZD1222 COVID-19 vaccine. Assay used: immunoSEQ multiplex PCR; TCRdb lists only in-frame clones, some missing. The data show about 160,000 clones, with over 80% seen just once and 3.8% held by the top ten. A word on this clone: Its matching antigen is unknown.

Pooled together were second doses at about 4 or about 12 weeks. Germline CDR1 SNHLY, CDR2 FYNNEI. V lost 4 bases to trimming and J lost 2 bases, with 15 bases between them. The CDR3 has 16 amino acids. Whole-study results and caveats: Clonal diversity may have been underestimated in mostly white British donors. Vaccine-associated CD4 TCRs ranged over spike, dominating at 160-218 and 743-854.

V gene TRBV2 combines with J gene TRBJ2-1; no firm D call. The material was peripheral blood, obtained 28 days after the second AZD1222 dose. The TCR was taken from an adult who received the AZD1222 COVID-19 vaccine. CDR3 in amino acids: CASSGLSFSPYNEQFF. CDR3 in DNA: TGTGCCAGCAGTGGGTTGAGCTTTTCACCCTACAATGAGCAGTTCTTC. Full variable domain (remainder filled in from reference TRBV2 and TRBJ2-1): EPEVTQTPSHQVTQMGQEVILRCVPISNHLYFYWYRQILGQKVEFLVSFYNNEISEKSEIFDDQFSVERPDGSNFTLKIRSTKLEDSAMYFCASSGLSFSPYNEQFFGPGTRLTVL.